Following are 2 T cell receptor beta chains from one sample sequenced in a study of blood T cell repertoires in COVID-19. Generated by immunoSEQ multiplex PCR, the TCRdb table keeps only in-frame clones and is missing some. The sample lists about 190,000 clones; 70% to 90% were seen once. Material: peripheral blood. These receptors originate from a man in his sixties or seventies with active or convalescent COVID-19.

The V and J genes are TRBV3-1 (or the pseudogene TRBV3-2) and TRBJ2-3; the D gene is possibly TRBD1 (5 bases). The CDR3 runs 17 residues. The germline gives CDR1 LGHDT, CDR2 YNNKEL (reference sequence). V was shortened by 2 bases and J by 1 base, with 16 bases between the two germline ends. CDR3 DNA sequence: TGTGCCAGCAGCCAAACTCTCAGGGTCAGGGGCACAGATACGCAGTATTTT. Protein product: CASSQTLRVRGTDTQYF.

V gene TRBV10-3 combines with J gene TRBJ1-1; 8 nucleotides line up with TRBD1. The ends lost 0 bases at V and 2 bases at J; junction bases unmatched: 8. The CDR3 is made up of 17 amino acids. Per germline, CDR1 ENHRY and CDR2 SYGVKD. As DNA, the CDR3 is TGTGCCATCAGTGAGTCGACTCAGGGGGCGCAAAACACTGAAGCTTTCTTT. Its translation is CAISESTQGAQNTEAFF.